Sequencing of this T cell receptor beta chain was carried out in a study of T cell repertoires in cytomegalovirus infection. Overall study: Indications of both CMV infection and matching HLA type were provided by public TCR beta signatures.

About this clonotype itself: Its antigen is unidentified.

V dropped 6 bases and J dropped 5 bases, with 6 bases sitting between them. Looked up from germline, CDR1 is LNHDA and CDR2 is SQIVND (reference sequence). The CDR3 is made up of 11 amino acids. TCRdb re-called the reads through MiXCR, storing one row per CDR3 protein. The sample consists of almost 500,000 distinct CDR3 sequences, around 10% of them appearing once. Study-level points and caveats: Dominating the ex vivo response were TCR beta clonotypes that were CMV-specific and HLA-C-restricted. Totalled public TCR beta family frequency picked out people who carried CMV plus the relevant HLA.

This chain joins TRBV19 and TRBJ2-3; no clear D. This clonotype was sampled from a human donor in good health (CMV status not recorded). Some clones in this sample may be carry-over from other donors' samples. Source material: PBMCs. This chain's CDR3 is CASRSEDTQYF. The CDR3 bases are TGTGCCAGTAGGTCAGAAGATACGCAGTATTTT.